This T cell receptor (beta chain) was recovered during a study of shared clonotypes between healthy human individuals. Study context: The study drew on a couple of women and three men aged 18 to 49 as donors. General observations from the study: Investigators expected sequencing depth to affect clonotype sharing among donors.

Several immunoSEQ plates received, in even portions, the genomic DNA of each subset. Produced via immunoSEQ multiplex PCR; TCRdb's table is partial and in-frame only. The top ten hold approximately 11% of the sample, which has more than 400,000 clones, over 75% seen once. Every contributor of samples was a Caucasian grown-up residing in Nashville, Tennessee. Trimming stripped 1 base from V and 3 bases from J, with 9 bases between. Germline CDR1 reads SGHAT; CDR2 reads FQNNGV. The CDR3 loop spans 14 amino acids. This clone came up once. Its antigen is currently unknown. A far larger clone is just one base off, so this is likely a read error. No conserved phenylalanine or tryptophan ends this CDR3, so it is likely a read error.

The chain joins TRBV11-2 to TRBJ1-1; unclear D gene. The specimen was PBMCs. The source is a woman in her 40s in good health. Some clones in this sample may be carry-over from other donors' samples. CDR3 amino acids: CASSLAGVHTEAFI. The CDR3, as DNA: TGTGCCAGCAGCTTAGCCGGGGTTCACACTGAAGCTTTCATT.